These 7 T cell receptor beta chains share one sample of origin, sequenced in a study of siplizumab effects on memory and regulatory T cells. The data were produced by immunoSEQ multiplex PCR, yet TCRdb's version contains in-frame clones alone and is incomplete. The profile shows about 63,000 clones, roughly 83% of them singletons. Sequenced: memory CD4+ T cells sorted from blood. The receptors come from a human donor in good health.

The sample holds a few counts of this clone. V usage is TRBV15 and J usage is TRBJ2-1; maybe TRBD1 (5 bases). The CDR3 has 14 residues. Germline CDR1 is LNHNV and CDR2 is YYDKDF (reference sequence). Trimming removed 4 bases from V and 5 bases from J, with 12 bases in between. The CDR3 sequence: CATSTRQTNNEQFF. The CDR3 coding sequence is TGTGCCACCAGCACAAGACAGACAAACAATGAGCAGTTCTTC.

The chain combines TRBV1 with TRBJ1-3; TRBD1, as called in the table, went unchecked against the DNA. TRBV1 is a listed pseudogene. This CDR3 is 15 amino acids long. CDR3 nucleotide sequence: TGCACCAGCAGCCACTCAGGGGTCTCTGGAAACACCATATATTTT. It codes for CTSSHSGVSGNTIYF.

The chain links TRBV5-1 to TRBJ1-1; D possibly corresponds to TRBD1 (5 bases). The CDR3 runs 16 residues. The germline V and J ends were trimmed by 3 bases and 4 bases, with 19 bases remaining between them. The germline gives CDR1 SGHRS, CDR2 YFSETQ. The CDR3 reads CASSSGNSGGSTEAFF. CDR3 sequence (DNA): TGCGCCAGCAGCTCGGGTAATTCGGGGGGGAGCACTGAAGCTTTCTTT. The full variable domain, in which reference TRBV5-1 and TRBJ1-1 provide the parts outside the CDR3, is KAGVTQTPRYLIKTRGQQVTLSCSPISGHRSVSWYQQTPGQGLQFLFEYFSETQRNKGNFPGRFSGRQFSNSRSEMNVSTLELGDSALYLCASSSGNSGGSTEAFFGQGTRLTVV.

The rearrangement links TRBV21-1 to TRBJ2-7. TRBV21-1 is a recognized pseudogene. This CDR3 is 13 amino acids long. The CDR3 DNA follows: TGTGCCTTTGGACGGAAGCCCACCTACGAGCAGTACTTC. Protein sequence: CAFGRKPTYEQYF.

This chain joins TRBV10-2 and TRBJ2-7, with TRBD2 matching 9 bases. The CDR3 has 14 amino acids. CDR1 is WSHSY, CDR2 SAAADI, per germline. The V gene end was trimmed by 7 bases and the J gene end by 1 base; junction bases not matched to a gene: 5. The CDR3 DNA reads TGCGCCAGCAAGGTAACTAGCGGGTCCTACGAGCAGTACTTC. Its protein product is CASKVTSGSYEQYF.

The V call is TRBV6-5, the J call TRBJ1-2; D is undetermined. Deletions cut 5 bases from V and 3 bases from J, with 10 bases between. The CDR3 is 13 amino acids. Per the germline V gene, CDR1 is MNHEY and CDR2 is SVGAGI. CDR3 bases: TGTGCCAGCAGTGAGGGAGGATACTATGGCTACACCTTC. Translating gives CASSEGGYYGYTF.

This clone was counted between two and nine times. CDR3 nucleotides: TGCGCCAGCAGCTTGTTCGGAACCGGGGAGCTGTTTTTT. This gives the protein CASSLFGTGELFF. The V call is TRBV5-1, the J call TRBJ2-2; D unclear. Germline V gene sequence: CDR1 SGHRS, CDR2 YFSETQ. Trimming left V 1 base short and J 5 bases short, with 6 bases between. This CDR3 is 13 amino acids long.